The 12 T cell receptor beta chains in this list originate from one sample, sequenced in a study of identical twins. TCRdb analysed the 5' RACE reads with MiXCR anew, one entry per CDR3 protein. The sample gives approximately 1.8 million distinct CDR3 sequences, under 35% of which show up once; approximately 0.29% is in the top ten. Sequenced sample: cord blood. These receptors came from a newborn girl in good health.

The chain recombines TRBV9 with TRBJ2-2; 8 positions match TRBD2. V was pared by 3 bases and J by 0 bases, with 7 bases of the junction left unmatched. Germline CDR1 reads SGDLS; CDR2 reads YYNGEE. The CDR3 extends over 17 amino acids. Here the CDR3 reads CASSAGGATSNTGELFF. CDR3 nucleotide sequence: TGTGCCAGCAGCGCCGGGGGGGCGACATCGAACACCGGGGAGCTGTTTTTT.

The genes are TRBV5-6 and TRBJ2-7; D unclear. V was cut by 0 bases and J by 6 bases, with 16 bases left in between. Germline values: CDR1 SGHDT, CDR2 YYEEEE. The CDR3 runs to 15 residues. The CDR3 loop is CASSLGPIVRSEQYF. In nucleotides, the CDR3 is TGTGCCAGCAGCTTGGGACCTATCGTTCGCTCCGAGCAGTACTTC.

The chain couples TRBV11-2 to TRBJ2-1; 14 nucleotides line up with TRBD2. The germline V gene encodes CDR1 SGHAT and CDR2 FQNNGV. V dropped 4 bases and J dropped 0; count of bases not matched to a gene: 14. This CDR3 comprises 21 residues. The CDR3 region has the DNA TGTGCCAGCAGCTCTTTGCGGACTAGCGGGAGGTCCCCGCACTCCTACAATGAGCAGTTCTTC. This sequence encodes CASSSLRTSGRSPHSYNEQFF.

This clonotype showed up just a few times. V is TRBV7-8 and J is TRBJ2-1, with D perhaps TRBD2 (6 bases). The CDR3 sequence is 15 residues long. Trimming took 3 bases from V and 9 from J, leaving 18 bases between them. Germline CDR1 reads SGHVS; CDR2 reads FQNEAQ. The CDR3 bases are TGTGCCAGCAGCTTGACTAGGCTCCGTCTAAGTGAGCAGTTCTTC. Translating it yields CASSLTRLRLSEQFF.

This clonotype was observed a handful of times. The chain combines TRBV7-9 with TRBJ1-2; D ambiguous. The V end lost 3 bases, the J end lost 1 base, and 21 bases lay between the germline ends. The germline CDR1 and CDR2 sequences are SEHNR and FQNEAQ (reference sequence). This CDR3 comprises 18 residues. In DNA form, the CDR3 reads TGTGCCAGCAGCTTGCCTCGACTGGATGGGAGGATTAACTATGGCTACACCTTC. Translated, it gives CASSLPRLDGRINYGYTF. The whole variable domain, remainder taken from reference TRBV7-9 and TRBJ1-2, is DTGVSQNPRHKITKRGQNVTFRCDPISEHNRLYWYRQTLGQGPEFLTYFQNEAQLEKSRLLSDRFSAERPKGSFSTLEIQRTEQGDSAMYLCASSLPRLDGRINYGYTFGSGTRLTVV.

This clonotype was picked up a small number of times. The CDR3 sequence: CASSPQGELGYGYTF. In DNA, the CDR3 is TGTGCCAGCAGTCCCCAGGGGGAGTTGGGCTATGGCTACACCTTC. The chain employs TRBV12-3 or TRBV12-4 and TRBJ1-2, with 7 bases lining up with TRBD1. The length of the CDR3 is 15 residues. J gave up 4 bases and V 5 bases, and 10 bases lay outside the gene matches.

The V and J genes are TRBV6-1 and TRBJ1-5; D is uncertain. CDR3 length: 13 amino acids. V lost 5 bases and J lost 4, with 9 bases in between. CDR1 MNHNS and CDR2 SASEGT come from the germline V gene. CDR3 nucleotide sequence: TGTGCCAGCAGTACACATGGGAATCAGCCCCAGCATTTT. Translation: CASSTHGNQPQHF.

The chain recombines TRBV12-3 or TRBV12-4 with TRBJ2-5, with TRBD2 matching over 8 bases. Losses at the gene ends were 6 bases for V and 2 bases for J; bases not matched to a gene: 8. This CDR3 has 15 residues. The CDR3 bases are TGTGCCAGCAGCCAACGGGGGGGCTCACAAGAGACCCAGTACTTC. Translated: CASSQRGGSQETQYF.

The chain is built from TRBV5-5 and TRBJ1-2; D is perhaps TRBD1 (6 bases). Germline V lookup: CDR1 SGHKS, CDR2 YYEKEE (reference sequence). CDR3 length: 15 amino acids. V dropped 2 bases and J dropped 0 bases, with 11 bases sitting between them. Here the CDR3 reads CASSFVGHPNYGYTF. The CDR3 nucleotides read TGTGCCAGCAGCTTTGTGGGACACCCTAACTATGGCTACACCTTC.

This chain links TRBV7-9 with TRBJ1-4; D is perhaps TRBD1 (5 bases). V was trimmed by 5 bases and J by 8 bases, leaving 21 bases between them. Germline V gives CDR1 SEHNR, CDR2 FQNEAQ (reference sequence). CDR3 length: 16 amino acids. CDR3 bases: TGTGCCAGCAGCCTCCAGGGACTATCGGGGAGGGAAAAACTGTTTTTT. Protein: CASSLQGLSGREKLFF.

The genes are TRBV20-1 and TRBJ2-3; D is unresolved. The CDR3 sequence is 13 residues long. Germline V lookup: CDR1 DFQATT, CDR2 SNEGSKA (reference sequence). Trimming shortened V by 7 bases and J by 2 bases, and 13 bases separated the two germline ends. CDR3 in amino acids: CSGARAYTDTQYF. CDR3 nucleotide sequence: TGCAGTGGCGCCCGGGCCTACACAGATACGCAGTATTTT.

This clonotype was recorded a few times. The chain uses TRBV5-1 and TRBJ2-1, with D perhaps given as TRBD1 or TRBD2 (6 bases each). The CDR3 totals 15 residues. Germline CDR1 is SGHRS and CDR2 is YFSETQ. Trimming shortened V by 2 bases and J by 6 bases, and 15 bases separated the two germline ends. CDR3: CASSLGGSTSNEQFF. In DNA, the CDR3 is TGCGCCAGCAGCTTAGGGGGGTCGACCTCCAATGAGCAGTTCTTC.